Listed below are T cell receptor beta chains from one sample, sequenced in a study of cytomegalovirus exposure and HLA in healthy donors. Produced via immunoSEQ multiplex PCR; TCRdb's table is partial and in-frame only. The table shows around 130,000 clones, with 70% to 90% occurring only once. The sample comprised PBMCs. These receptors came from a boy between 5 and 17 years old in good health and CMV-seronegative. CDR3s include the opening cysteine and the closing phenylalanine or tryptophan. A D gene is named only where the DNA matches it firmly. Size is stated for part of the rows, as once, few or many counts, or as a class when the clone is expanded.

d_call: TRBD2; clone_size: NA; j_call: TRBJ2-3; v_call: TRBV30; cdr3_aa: CAWSLLAGGNTQYF; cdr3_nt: TGTGCCTGGAGTCTACTAGCGGGAGGAAATACGCAGTATTTT
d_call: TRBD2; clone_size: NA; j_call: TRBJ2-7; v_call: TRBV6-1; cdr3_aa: CASSAGSGNYEQYF; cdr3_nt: TGTGCCAGCAGTGCGGGAAGCGGGAACTACGAGCAGTACTTC
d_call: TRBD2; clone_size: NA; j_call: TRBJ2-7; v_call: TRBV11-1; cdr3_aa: CASSQRTSGRFEQYF; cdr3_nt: TGTGCCAGCAGTCAAAGGACTAGCGGGAGGTTCGAGCAGTACTTC
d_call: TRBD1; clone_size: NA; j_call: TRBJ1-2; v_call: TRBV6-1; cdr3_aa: CASSPGQGDYGYPF; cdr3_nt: TGTGCCAGCAGTCCGGGACAGGGAGACTATGGCTACCCCTTC
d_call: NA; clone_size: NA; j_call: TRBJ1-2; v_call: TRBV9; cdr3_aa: CASRLRDGYPF; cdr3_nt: TGTGCCAGCAGACTCAGGGATGGCTACCCCTTC
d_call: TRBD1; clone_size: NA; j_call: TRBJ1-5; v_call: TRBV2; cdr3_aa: CASNKFDRESQPQHF; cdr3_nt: TGTGCCAGCAACAAGTTCGACAGGGAAAGTCAGCCCCAGCATTTT
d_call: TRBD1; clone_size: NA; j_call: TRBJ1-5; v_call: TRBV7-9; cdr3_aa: CASSLYAGTGNQPQHF; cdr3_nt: TGTGCCAGCAGCCTATACGCCGGGACAGGGAATCAGCCCCAGCATTTT
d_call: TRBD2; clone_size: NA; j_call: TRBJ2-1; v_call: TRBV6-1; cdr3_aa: CASRTSISYNEQFF; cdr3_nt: TGTGCCAGCCGGACTAGCATCTCCTACAATGAGCAGTTCTTC
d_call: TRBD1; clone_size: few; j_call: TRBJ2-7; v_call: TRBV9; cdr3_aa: CASSVGTGGYFPYEQYF; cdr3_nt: TGTGCCAGCAGCGTCGGGACAGGGGGCTATTTCCCCTACGAGCAGTACTTC
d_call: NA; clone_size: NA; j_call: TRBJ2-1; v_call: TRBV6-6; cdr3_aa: CASIQGSAYNEQFF; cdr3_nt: TGTGCCAGCATCCAGGGTTCAGCCTACAATGAGCAGTTCTTC
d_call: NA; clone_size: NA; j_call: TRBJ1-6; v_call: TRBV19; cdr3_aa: CASRRRDTNSPLHF; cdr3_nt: TGTGCCAGTAGACGACGGGACACGAATTCACCCCTCCACTTT
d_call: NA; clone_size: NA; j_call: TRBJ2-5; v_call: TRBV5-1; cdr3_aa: CASSLGVEAQYF; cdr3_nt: TGCGCCAGCAGCTTGGGGGTGGAGGCCCAGTACTTC
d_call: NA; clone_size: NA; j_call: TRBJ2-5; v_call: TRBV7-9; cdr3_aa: CASSVTGETQYF; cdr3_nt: TGTGCCAGCAGCGTCACTGGAGAGACCCAGTACTTC
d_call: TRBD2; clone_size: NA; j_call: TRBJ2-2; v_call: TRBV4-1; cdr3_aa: CASSLLGLAENTGELFF; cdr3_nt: TGCGCCAGCAGCCTACTCGGACTAGCGGAGAACACCGGGGAGCTGTTTTTT
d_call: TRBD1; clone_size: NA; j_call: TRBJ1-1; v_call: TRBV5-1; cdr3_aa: CASSRGQGTEAFF; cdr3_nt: TGCGCCAGCAGCAGGGGACAGGGCACTGAAGCTTTCTTT
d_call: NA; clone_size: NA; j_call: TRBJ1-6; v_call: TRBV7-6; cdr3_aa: CASSQIAPVNSPLHF; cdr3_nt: TGTGCCAGCAGCCAGATAGCGCCGGTAAATTCACCCCTCCACTTT
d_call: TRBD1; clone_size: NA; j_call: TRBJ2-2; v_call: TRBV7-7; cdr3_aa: CASSLTGERTGELFF; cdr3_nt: TGTGCTAGCAGTCTCACAGGGGAAAGGACCGGGGAGCTGTTTTTT
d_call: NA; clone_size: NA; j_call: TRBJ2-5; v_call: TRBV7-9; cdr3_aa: CASSLEGRVQETQYF; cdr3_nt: TGTGCCAGCAGCTTGGAGGGGCGAGTCCAAGAGACCCAGTACTTC
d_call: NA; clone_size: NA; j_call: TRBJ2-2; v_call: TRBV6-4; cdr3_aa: CASRGATTGELFF; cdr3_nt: TGTGCCAGCAGAGGGGCGACCACCGGGGAGCTGTTTTTT
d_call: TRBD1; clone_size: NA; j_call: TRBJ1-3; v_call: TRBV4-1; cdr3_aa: CASRGPGQGTNTIYF; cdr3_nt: TGCGCCAGCCGAGGACCGGGACAGGGAACAAACACCATATATTTT
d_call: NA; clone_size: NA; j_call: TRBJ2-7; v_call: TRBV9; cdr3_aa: CASSVGPSPYEQYF; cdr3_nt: TGTGCCAGCAGCGTAGGTCCTAGTCCCTACGAGCAGTACTTC
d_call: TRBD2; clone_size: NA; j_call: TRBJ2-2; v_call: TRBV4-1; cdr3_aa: CASSQPNGRLAANTGELFF; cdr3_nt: TGCGCCAGCAGCCAACCGAATGGGAGACTAGCGGCCAACACCGGGGAGCTGTTTTTT
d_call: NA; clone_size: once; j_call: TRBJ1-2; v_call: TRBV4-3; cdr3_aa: CASSQGGGGYTF; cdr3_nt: TGCGCCAGCAGCCAGGGGGGAGGTGGCTACACCTTC
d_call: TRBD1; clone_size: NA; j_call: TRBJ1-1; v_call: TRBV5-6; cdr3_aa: CASSSLDRDDTEAFF; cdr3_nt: TGTGCCAGCAGCTCCCTCGACAGGGACGACACTGAAGCTTTCTTT
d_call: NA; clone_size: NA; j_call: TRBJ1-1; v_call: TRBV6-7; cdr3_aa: CASSWGQRDTEAFF; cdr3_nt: TGTGCCAGCAGTTGGGGACAACGGGACACTGAAGCTTTCTTT
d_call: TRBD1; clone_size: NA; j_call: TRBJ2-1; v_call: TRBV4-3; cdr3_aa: CASSPQTGNEQFF; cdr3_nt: TGCGCCAGCAGCCCTCAGACAGGGAATGAGCAGTTCTTC
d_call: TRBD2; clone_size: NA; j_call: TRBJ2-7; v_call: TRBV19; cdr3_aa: CASSVAGAGHEQYF; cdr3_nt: TGTGCCAGTAGTGTAGCGGGAGCGGGCCACGAGCAGTACTTC
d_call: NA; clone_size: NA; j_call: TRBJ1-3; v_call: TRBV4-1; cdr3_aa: CASSPTHNPGISGNTIYF; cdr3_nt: TGCGCCAGCAGCCCGACTCACAACCCGGGGATTTCTGGAAACACCATATATTTT
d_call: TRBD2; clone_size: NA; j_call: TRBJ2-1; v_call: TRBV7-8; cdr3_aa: CASSLGTSGWPDSHNEQFF; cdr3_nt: TGTGCCAGCAGCTTAGGGACTAGCGGGTGGCCCGACTCACACAATGAGCAGTTCTTC
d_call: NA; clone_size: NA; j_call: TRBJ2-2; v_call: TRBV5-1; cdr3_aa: CASSLGQGNTGELFF; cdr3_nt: TGCGCCAGCAGCTTGGGCCAGGGGAACACCGGGGAGCTGTTTTTT
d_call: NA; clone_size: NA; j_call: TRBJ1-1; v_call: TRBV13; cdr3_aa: CASSLTQGTNTEAFF; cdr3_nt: TGTGCCAGCAGCTTAACCCAGGGGACGAACACTGAAGCTTTCTTT
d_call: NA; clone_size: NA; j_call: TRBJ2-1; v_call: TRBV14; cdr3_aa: CASSQVTGEQFF; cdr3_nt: TGTGCCAGCAGCCAAGTCACCGGTGAGCAGTTCTTC
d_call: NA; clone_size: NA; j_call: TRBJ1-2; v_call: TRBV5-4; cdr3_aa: CASSLPNGENYGYTF; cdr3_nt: TGTGCCAGCAGCTTGCCTAACGGAGAGAACTATGGCTACACCTTC
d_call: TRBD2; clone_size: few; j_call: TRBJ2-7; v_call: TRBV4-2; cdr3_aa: CASSQYSGGVAEQYF; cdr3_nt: TGTGCCAGCAGCCAATATTCGGGAGGAGTGGCCGAGCAGTACTTC
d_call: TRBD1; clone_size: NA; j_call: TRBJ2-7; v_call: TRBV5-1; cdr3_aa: CASSFGQGFEQYF; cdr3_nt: TGCGCCAGCAGCTTTGGACAGGGGTTCGAGCAGTACTTC
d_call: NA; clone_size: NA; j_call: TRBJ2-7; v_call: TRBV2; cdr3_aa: CASSDGDPTYEQYF; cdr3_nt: TGTGCCAGCAGTGACGGAGACCCGACCTACGAGCAGTACTTC
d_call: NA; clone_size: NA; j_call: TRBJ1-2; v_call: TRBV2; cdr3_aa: CASSAWKDSGGYTF; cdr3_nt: TGTGCCAGCAGTGCCTGGAAGGACTCGGGAGGCTACACCTTC
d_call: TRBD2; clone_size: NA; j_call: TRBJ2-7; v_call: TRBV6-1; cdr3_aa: CASTAGTSGGYEQYF; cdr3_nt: TGTGCCAGCACGGCGGGGACTAGCGGGGGGTACGAGCAGTACTTC
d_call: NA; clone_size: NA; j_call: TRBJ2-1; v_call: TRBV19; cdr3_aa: CATNNVRGSRNEQFF; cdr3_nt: TGTGCCACCAACAATGTGAGGGGGAGCCGGAATGAGCAGTTCTTC
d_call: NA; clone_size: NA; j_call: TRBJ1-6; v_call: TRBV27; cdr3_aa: CASSVQGSGNSPLHF; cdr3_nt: TGTGCCAGCAGTGTCCAGGGATCTGGAAATTCACCCCTCCACTTT